These 20 T cell receptor beta chains were all obtained from the same sample, sequenced in a study of T cells in Graves' hyperthyroidism and ophthalmopathy (dated by TCRdb to between 2017 and 2020). Receptor libraries were prepared by multiplex PCR. TCRdb records Illumina HiSeq 2000 as the sequencer. Amplification of TCR beta CDR3 regions was carried out from RNA transcripts. A first-round RT-PCR of the TCR CDR3 used the HTBI primer set with the Qiagen OneStep RT-PCR kit. Through fastp at Q25 and MiXCR, TCRdb rebuilt clones from the public reads, retaining in-frame beta chains. For every CDR3 protein sequence, its rows merge into one entry that carries the most common genes and DNA. For this sample there are about 420,000 distinct CDR3 sequences; roughly an eighth appear just once. Of the sample, approximately 5.8% is held by the ten largest clones. The sample taken for sequencing was blood. These receptors came from a woman younger than 35 with Graves' hyperthyroidism.

This clonotype was counted ten times or more. V usage is TRBV6-1 and J usage is TRBJ2-3; no clear D gene. This CDR3 is built from 14 residues. Per germline, CDR1 MNHNS and CDR2 SASEGT. Trimming took off 6 bases at V and 4 bases at J, with 14 bases between the two ends. The CDR3 DNA reads as TGTGCCAGCAGCCCGCATCGTATAGCAGATACGCAGTATTTT. As protein: CASSPHRIADTQYF.

This clonotype was seen many times. The chain has TRBV5-8 and TRBJ1-1; 8 bases map to TRBD1. The CDR3 extends over 14 amino acids. The V and J ends lost 4 bases and 8 bases, in that order; junction bases with no gene match: 10. Germline V CDR1 and CDR2: SGHTS, YDEGEE. Written as DNA, the CDR3 is TGTGCCAGCAGCCGACAGACAGGGGATAGGGAAGCTTTCTTT. Its protein is CASSRQTGDREAFF.

The table lists this clonotype with a few counts. V is TRBV27 and J is TRBJ2-7, with 9 bases lining up with TRBD1. The germline CDR1 and CDR2 sequences are MNHEY and SMNVEV (reference sequence). This CDR3 contains 14 residues. The V gene end was trimmed by 5 bases and the J gene end by 4 bases; junction bases not matched to a gene: 6. The CDR3 nucleotides are TGTGCCAGCAGTCGGATTGACAGGGGGTACGAGCAGTACTTC. This translates into CASSRIDRGYEQYF.

The table lists this clonotype with many counts. This chain uses TRBV28 with TRBJ1-1; D not resolved. CDR1 and CDR2 from the germline V gene are MDHEN and SYDVKM. The V and J ends lost 4 bases and 0 bases respectively, with 6 bases between them. This CDR3 region has 13 residues. CDR3 residues: CASSSGMNTEAFF. The CDR3 region has the DNA TGTGCCAGCAGTTCCGGGATGAACACTGAAGCTTTCTTT.

CDR3 sequence reads: CAGGLTWNSYNSPLHF. The CDR3 nucleotides read TGTGCCGGCGGGCTTACTTGGAACTCCTATAATTCACCCCTCCACTTT. This chain links TRBV28 with TRBJ1-6, with D unclear. Germline loops: CDR1 MDHEN, CDR2 SYDVKM. The CDR3 loop spans 16 amino acids. The V end was cut by 11 bases, the J end by 0 bases, with 17 bases between.

The chain recombines TRBV29-1 with TRBJ2-2; 8 bases are shared with TRBD2. With V trimmed by 5 bases and J by 1 base, 3 bases remained unmatched. CDR1 and CDR2 from the germline V gene are SQVTM and ANQGSEA. The CDR3 spans 14 residues. The CDR3 spells CSVHAGGNTGELFF. DNA for the CDR3: TGCAGCGTTCACGCGGGAGGGAACACCGGGGAGCTGTTTTTT.

This clonotype was counted a few times. The V gene is TRBV4-1, the J gene TRBJ2-7; 8 bases map to TRBD2. This CDR3 is built from 21 residues. Germline lookup yields CDR1 MGHRA and CDR2 YSYEKL. V lost 1 base, J lost 1 base, and 21 bases stayed unmatched. CDR3 sequence: CASSQGVSLSGGAGASYEQYF. The DNA for the CDR3 is TGCGCCAGCAGCCAAGGCGTTTCTTTAAGTGGCGGAGCGGGAGCTTCCTACGAGCAGTACTTC.

In this sample, this clonotype turned up many times. The chain couples TRBV10-3 to TRBJ2-3, with D perhaps being TRBD1 or TRBD2 (5 bases each). The CDR3 has 15 amino acids. V was pared by 3 bases and J by 4 bases, with 14 bases between. Germline V gene data show CDR1 as ENHRY and CDR2 as SYGVKD. CDR3 coding DNA: TGTGCCATCAGTGATGGGGGAGAAACGGCAGATACGCAGTATTTT. Translating gives CAISDGGETADTQYF.

This clonotype is a singleton in its sample. This sequence joins TRBV12-3 or TRBV12-4 and TRBJ2-2; maybe TRBD2 (7 bases). The CDR3 is 15 amino acids. V lost 3 bases and J lost 5, with 13 bases in between. The CDR3 bases are TGTGCCAGCAGTTTCGGGGGGCAATTGACCGGGGAGCTGTTTTTT. Its translation: CASSFGGQLTGELFF.

This clonotype was counted many times. The J gene is TRBJ2-3, the V gene TRBV20-1; 7 bases match TRBD2. The CDR3 runs to 16 residues. Trimming took 3 bases from V and 6 from J; bases not matched to a gene: 15. Germline values: CDR1 DFQATT, CDR2 SNEGSKA (reference sequence). The CDR3 region has the DNA TGCAGTGCTAGGGATGACCTCCGGGGGAGGGAGGATACGCAGTATTTT. Translation gives CSARDDLRGREDTQYF.

The chain joins TRBV29-1 to TRBJ2-3; TRBD1 matches at 7 bases. The CDR3 covers 13 residues. The V gene's germline CDR1 is SQVTM and CDR2 ANQGSEA. With 6 bases clipped from V and 1 base from J, the junction kept 4 bases outside the gene matches. The DNA of the CDR3 is TGCAGCGTAAAAACAGGGGGCACAGATACGCAGTATTTT. This encodes CSVKTGGTDTQYF.

The J gene is TRBJ2-3, the V gene TRBV20-1, with no clear D. CDR3 size: 16 residues. V lost 5 bases to trimming and J lost 2 bases, with 20 bases between them. The V gene's germline CDR1 is DFQATT and CDR2 SNEGSKA (reference sequence). CDR3 sequence: CSASPPNGPHTDTQYF. The CDR3 coding sequence is TGCAGTGCTTCCCCCCCAAACGGGCCCCACACAGATACGCAGTATTTT.

A few counts support this clonotype. This chain connects TRBV19 to TRBJ2-1; tentatively, D is TRBD1 (5 bases). V was shortened by 3 bases and J by 0 bases, with 9 bases between the two germline ends. The CDR3 loop spans 15 amino acids. The germline V gene encodes CDR1 LNHDA and CDR2 SQIVND (reference sequence). CDR3 DNA sequence: TGTGCCAGTAGTATGCGACAGAACTCCTACAATGAGCAGTTCTTC. Translated, it gives CASSMRQNSYNEQFF.

This clonotype showed up just a few times. J is TRBJ2-7 and V is TRBV27; 12 positions agree with TRBD2. V lost 6 bases to trimming and J lost 2 bases; unmatched junction nucleotides: 8. The germline V gene encodes CDR1 MNHEY and CDR2 SMNVEV (reference sequence). The CDR3 runs to 16 residues. CDR3 nucleotides: TGTGCCAGCAGACTAGCGGGAGGTACCTTCACCTACGAGCAGTACTTC. As protein: CASRLAGGTFTYEQYF.

This clonotype was observed many times. The chain has TRBV6-5 and TRBJ2-7; 7 nucleotides match TRBD1. The V segment lost 2 bases and the J segment 0 bases; nucleotides outside the gene matches: 4. The CDR3 totals 15 residues. Germline CDR1 is MNHEY and CDR2 is SVGAGI. The CDR3 DNA follows: TGTGCCAGCAGTTACGAGAGGGACAGCTCCTACGAGCAGTACTTC. It yields the protein CASSYERDSSYEQYF.

This clonotype was observed at least ten times. The chain joins TRBV6-1 to TRBJ2-7; 8 bases are a match to TRBD2. The CDR3 spans 16 residues. CDR1 and CDR2 from the germline V gene are MNHNS and SASEGT. V shed 6 bases, J shed 1 base, and the junction held 11 bases outside the gene matches. CDR3 nucleotides: TGTGCCAGCAGGGACGGGGGGGGCGGGTTATCCTACGAGCAGTACTTC. Translated, it gives CASRDGGGGLSYEQYF.

There are many counts of this clonotype. The chain uses TRBV11-2 and TRBJ2-7; 9 nucleotides align to TRBD1. This CDR3 region has 14 residues. The germline V gene has CDR1 SGHAT and CDR2 FQNNGV. The V segment lost 4 bases and the J segment 4 bases; nucleotides outside the gene matches: 5. The CDR3 protein is CASSWGTGWYEQYF. For the CDR3, the DNA is TGTGCCAGCAGCTGGGGGACAGGGTGGTACGAGCAGTACTTC.

This clonotype was detected ten times or more. The chain joins TRBV5-1 to TRBJ2-5, with 10 bases lining up with TRBD2. CDR1 and CDR2 from the germline V gene are SGHRS and YFSETQ. With V trimmed by 0 bases and J by 5 bases, 7 bases remained unmatched. The CDR3 consists of 16 residues. Written as DNA, the CDR3 is TGCGCCAGCAGCTTGGACGGAGCGGGAGGGCCCGAGACCCAGTACTTC. Protein: CASSLDGAGGPETQYF.

The chain has TRBV7-9 and TRBJ1-6; tentative D call: TRBD1 (5 bases). CDR3 length: 16 residues. The V gene's germline CDR1 is SEHNR and CDR2 FQNEAQ (reference sequence). Trimming shortened V by 3 bases and J by 1 base, and 10 bases separated the two germline ends. This CDR3 reads CASSFLGASYNSPLHF. The CDR3 DNA is TGTGCCAGCAGCTTTCTCGGGGCGTCCTATAATTCACCCCTCCACTTT.

This clonotype was seen only a few times. The V call is TRBV28, the J call TRBJ1-6; possibly TRBD1 for D (5 bases). Germline values: CDR1 MDHEN, CDR2 SYDVKM. V shed 5 bases and J shed 10 bases, with 15 bases lying between them. This CDR3 spans 14 amino acids. The CDR3: CASSDTGSRSPLHF. DNA of the CDR3: TGTGCCAGCAGTGATACAGGAAGCAGATCACCCCTCCACTTT.